The 6 T cell receptor beta chains given below trace back to one sample, sequenced in a study of identical twins. TCRdb processed the 5' RACE reads anew with MiXCR; each CDR3 protein has one entry. Here the sample spans about 700,000 distinct CDR3 sequences, over 8.5% being singletons. The same data also went into a second study, on yellow fever vaccine responses in identical twins.

Source material: PBMCs. The source of these receptors is a woman between 18 and 30 years old in good health.

This clonotype came up a few times. V and J are TRBV29-1 and TRBJ2-7; 9 nucleotides align to TRBD1. The CDR3 is 13 residues long. Germline CDR1 SQVTM, CDR2 ANQGSEA. The junction had 2 bases not matched to a gene; V was cut back by 5 bases and J by 0 bases. The CDR3 sequence: CSVRDRDSYEQYF. CDR3 in DNA: TGCAGCGTTAGGGACAGGGACTCCTACGAGCAGTACTTC.

The chain links TRBV20-1 to TRBJ2-5; no firm D call. CDR1 and CDR2 from the germline V gene are DFQATT and SNEGSKA (reference sequence). V shed 6 bases and J shed 1 base, with 15 bases lying between them. This CDR3 is built from 14 residues. The CDR3 sequence: CSAAFEATQETQYF. In nucleotides, the CDR3 is TGCAGTGCCGCGTTCGAGGCCACCCAAGAGACCCAGTACTTC.

The V call is TRBV6-5, the J call TRBJ2-7, with D possibly matching TRBD2 (7 bases). Germline V gene data show CDR1 as MNHEY and CDR2 as SVGAGI. Trimming pared 7 bases from V and 6 bases from J, leaving 10 bases between. The CDR3 is 11 residues long. CDR3: CASIGGLEQYF. The DNA for the CDR3 is TGTGCCAGCATCGGGGGGCTCGAGCAGTACTTC.

This clonotype was seen a few times. The gene calls are TRBV25-1 and TRBJ2-7; unclear D gene. Looked up from germline, CDR1 is MGHDK and CDR2 is SYGVNS. The CDR3 loop spans 13 amino acids. V shed 1 base and J shed 3 bases, with 7 bases lying between them. The CDR3: CASSELMGYEQYF. DNA for the CDR3: TGTGCCAGCAGTGAATTAATGGGCTACGAGCAGTACTTC.

The table lists this clonotype with a count of one. The rearrangement links TRBV18 to TRBJ2-2; D not resolved. The germline CDR1 and CDR2 sequences are KGHSH and LQKENI. The ends were cut back, 2 bases at V and 7 bases at J, with 2 bases in the middle. The CDR3 contains 11 residues. The CDR3 region is CASSPDGELFF. CDR3 nucleotide sequence: TGTGCCAGCTCACCAGACGGGGAGCTGTTTTTT.

This clonotype showed up many times. This chain links TRBV2 with TRBJ2-2; the match to TRBD2 covers 8 bases. Germline CDR1 and CDR2: SNHLY and FYNNEI. Losses at the gene ends were 9 bases for V and 2 bases for J; bases not matched to a gene: 8. This CDR3 has 15 residues. This chain's CDR3 is CASSMTSVNTGELFF. The CDR3 nucleotides read TGTGCCAGTTCGATGACTAGCGTAAACACCGGGGAGCTGTTTTTT.